One and the same sample provided the 17 T cell receptor beta chains below, sequenced in a study of Tregs in tolerant kidney transplant recipients (dated by TCRdb to 2018 to 2020). The method was the immunoSEQ multiplex PCR assay. The table was pulled from immuneACCESS by TCRdb, which kept in-frame rearrangements only. Such tables lose some clones; where checked, under half of the loss comes from unresolved V genes, and the rest has no known cause. For this sample the table gives 100,000 to 150,000 clones, of which roughly 92% were detected only once. Approximately 0.54% of the sample lies in the top ten. The sequenced sample was CD4+ T cells from blood. These receptors all stem from a human donor in good health.

In its sample, this clone was seen a few times. J is TRBJ2-3 and V is TRBV12-5; D not resolved. V lost 6 bases and J lost 5, with 12 bases in between. The germline V gene has CDR1 LGHNT and CDR2 FRNRAP. This CDR3 spans 13 amino acids. In nucleotides, the CDR3 is TGTGCTAGTGGCTTCCAGGCCGGAGATACGCAGTATTTT. Protein product: CASGFQAGDTQYF.

The V gene is TRBV7-9, the J gene TRBJ1-1, with D uncertain. The germline gives CDR1 SEHNR, CDR2 FQNEAQ (reference sequence). This CDR3 is built from 12 residues. Trimming stripped 2 bases from V and 11 bases from J, with 12 bases between. The CDR3 DNA sequence: TGTGCCAGCAGCTTAAGGTCCCCCCCCGCTTTCTTT. It encodes CASSLRSPPAFF.

The chain couples TRBV29-1 to TRBJ2-2; weak D call: TRBD1 (6 bases). Germline-derived CDR1 and CDR2 are SQVTM and ANQGSEA. The CDR3 sequence is 12 residues long. The germline V and J ends were trimmed by 5 bases and 7 bases, with 11 bases remaining between them. This chain's CDR3 is CSVRRGSGELFF. CDR3 nucleotides: TGCAGCGTTAGAAGGGGGAGCGGGGAGCTGTTTTTT.

The chain links TRBV7-9 to TRBJ2-1; D is unclear. The CDR3 totals 11 residues. Germline CDR1 is SEHNR and CDR2 is FQNEAQ (reference sequence). The germline V and J ends were trimmed by 5 bases and 12 bases, with 11 bases remaining between them. CDR3 coding DNA: TGTGCCAGCAGCGGTGTGATGGGGCAGTTCTTC. This gives the protein CASSGVMGQFF.

The chain couples TRBV5-1 to TRBJ2-1; 9 bases line up with TRBD2. The V and J ends lost 0 bases and 9 bases, in that order; junction bases with no gene match: 4. Looked up from germline, CDR1 is SGHRS and CDR2 is YFSETQ. The CDR3 has 14 residues. The CDR3 DNA reads TGCGCCAGCAGCTTGGGGCTAGCGGGGCTTGAGCAGTTCTTC. This codes for CASSLGLAGLEQFF.

V usage is TRBV19 and J usage is TRBJ1-1; TRBD1 matches at 7 bases. CDR3 length equals 15 residues. V shed 1 base, J shed 0 bases, and the junction held 2 bases outside the gene matches. Germline V gene sequence: CDR1 LNHDA, CDR2 SQIVND (reference sequence). As DNA, the CDR3 is TGTGCCAGTAGTATAGGGGGACAGTTGAACACTGAAGCTTTCTTT. The encoded protein is CASSIGGQLNTEAFF. The variable domain in full, with the rest retrieved from reference TRBV19 and TRBJ1-1, is DGGITQSPKYLFRKEGQNVTLSCEQNLNHDAMYWYRQDPGQGLRLIYYSQIVNDFQKGDIAEGYSVSREKKESFPLTVTSAQKNPTAFYLCASSIGGQLNTEAFFGQGTRLTVV.

CDR3 sequence reads: CASSTGTGNTGELFF. In DNA, the CDR3 is TGCGCCAGCAGCACCGGGACAGGGAACACCGGGGAGCTGTTTTTT. V and J are TRBV5-1 and TRBJ2-2; 8 bases map to TRBD1. Trimming at V came to 4 bases and at J to 1 base, leaving 3 bases not matched to a gene. This CDR3 spans 15 amino acids. In germline, CDR1 is SGHRS, CDR2 YFSETQ. The full variable domain, with the rest looked up from reference TRBV5-1 and TRBJ2-2, is KAGVTQTPRYLIKTRGQQVTLSCSPISGHRSVSWYQQTPGQGLQFLFEYFSETQRNKGNFPGRFSGRQFSNSRSEMNVSTLELGDSALYLCASSTGTGNTGELFFGEGSRLTVL.

The chain joins TRBV2 to TRBJ2-1; tentatively, D is TRBD2 (5 bases). With 7 bases removed from V and 5 bases from J, the gap between germline ends came to 21 bases. The CDR3 covers 16 residues. Germline CDR1 SNHLY, CDR2 FYNNEI. CDR3 DNA: TGTGCCAGCAATCGGGAAAACTTCGATGCGGACAATGAGCAGTTCTTC. This gives the protein CASNRENFDADNEQFF. The full variable domain, in which reference TRBV2 and TRBJ2-1 provide the parts outside the CDR3, is EPEVTQTPSHQVTQMGQEVILRCVPISNHLYFYWYRQILGQKVEFLVSFYNNEISEKSEIFDDQFSVERPDGSNFTLKIRSTKLEDSAMYFCASNRENFDADNEQFFGPGTRLTVL.

CDR3 sequence: CATRGGTSGSYEQYF. The CDR3 DNA is TGCGCCACCAGGGGAGGGACTAGCGGGTCCTACGAGCAGTACTTC. The chain joins TRBV5-1 to TRBJ2-7; 12 positions agree with TRBD2. Germline loops: CDR1 SGHRS, CDR2 YFSETQ. V trimming: 9 bases; J trimming: 1 base; junction bases outside the gene matches: 8. The CDR3 totals 15 residues.

The chain links TRBV4-1 to TRBJ2-3; TRBD2 matches at 11 bases. J gave up 5 bases and V 2 bases, and 9 bases lay outside the gene matches. The CDR3 is 17 amino acids. Germline values: CDR1 MGHRA, CDR2 YSYEKL. The CDR3 DNA follows: TGCGCCAGCAGCCAACCTCTAGCGGGGGGTGGTAAAGATACGCAGTATTTT. This translates into CASSQPLAGGGKDTQYF.

The chain uses TRBV4-1 and TRBJ2-5; D gene ambiguous. The CDR3 sequence is 14 residues long. Looked up from germline, CDR1 is MGHRA and CDR2 is YSYEKL. Deletions cut 0 bases from V and 4 bases from J, with 9 bases between. CDR3 in DNA: TGCGCCAGCAGCCAAGACGTCCTGACAGAGACCCAGTACTTC. It translates to CASSQDVLTETQYF.

This sequence joins TRBV5-1 and TRBJ2-2; 9 bases are a match to TRBD1. This CDR3 has 18 amino acids. Germline trimming cut 7 bases from V and 2 bases from J; bases unmatched to any gene: 15. From germline, CDR1 is SGHRS and CDR2 YFSETQ. DNA of the CDR3: TGCGCCAGCCCACAAAGATTGGACAGGGGACCCAACACCGGGGAGCTGTTTTTT. Its protein is CASPQRLDRGPNTGELFF.

Within the sample, this clone is medium-sized. CDR3 DNA: TGTGCCAGTAGTAGGTCGCCGGAGGAAAAACTGTTTTTT. This codes for CASSRSPEEKLFF. This chain joins TRBV19 and TRBJ1-4; D remains unclear. The V and J ends lost 4 bases and 8 bases respectively, with 11 bases between them. Per the germline V gene, CDR1 is LNHDA and CDR2 is SQIVND (reference sequence). The CDR3 contains 13 residues.

In its sample, this clone was seen once. V usage is TRBV4-1 and J usage is TRBJ2-7; TRBD1 matches 8 bases. Trimming at V came to 3 bases and at J to 6 bases, leaving 7 bases not matched to a gene. Germline V gives CDR1 MGHRA, CDR2 YSYEKL. The CDR3 is 14 residues long. CDR3 in DNA: TGCGCCAGCAGCCAGGAAGTTACAGGGGGCGAGCAGTACTTC. Translation: CASSQEVTGGEQYF.

The chain carries TRBV5-4 and TRBJ2-7, with 9 positions matching TRBD1. V lost 0 bases to trimming and J lost 3 bases; unmatched junction nucleotides: 1. This CDR3 is built from 14 residues. Germline CDR1 SGHNT, CDR2 YYREEE (reference sequence). CDR3 protein: CASSLGQGVYEQYF. The CDR3 region has the DNA TGTGCCAGCAGCTTGGGACAGGGGGTCTACGAGCAGTACTTC.

The V gene is TRBV10-1, the J gene TRBJ2-2, with 12 positions matching TRBD2. J lost 5 bases, V lost 2 bases, and 0 bases had no gene match. Per the germline V gene, CDR1 is WNHNN and CDR2 is SYGVQD (reference sequence). This CDR3 is built from 15 residues. For the CDR3, the DNA is TGCGCCAGCAGTGAGACTAGCGGGAGGACCGGGGAGCTGTTTTTT. Translation: CASSETSGRTGELFF.

The chain combines TRBV30 with TRBJ2-2; no definite D call. This CDR3 has 13 amino acids. The V end lost 3 bases, the J end lost 4 bases, and 9 bases lay between the germline ends. Germline loops: CDR1 GTSNPN, CDR2 SVGIG (reference sequence). This chain's CDR3 is CAWSHTRTGELFF. Here the CDR3 DNA reads TGTGCCTGGAGCCATACCCGCACCGGGGAGCTGTTTTTT.